This is a list of T cell receptor beta chains from one sample in a study of glioma-infiltrating T cells after dendritic cell vaccination. Sequenced by immunoSEQ multiplex PCR; TCRdb stores in-frame clones only, minus some. This sample has 80,000 to 95,000 clones, with less than 85% found just once. Sequenced material: blood, taken after dendritic cell vaccination. These receptors were taken from a human donor with glioblastoma. CDR3s include the opening cysteine and the closing phenylalanine or tryptophan. D genes are given only for firm matches. Rows give clone size only sometimes, using once, few, many, or a class for an expanded clone.

j_call v_call d_call clone_size cdr3_aa cdr3_nt
TRBJ1-5 TRBV9 . . CASSEGGGGVQPQHF TGTGCCAGCAGCGAAGGAGGTGGAGGGGTTCAGCCCCAGCATTTT
TRBJ1-5 TRBV28 . . CASRASRDIISNQPQHF TGTGCCAGCAGAGCGTCCCGGGACATAATTAGCAATCAGCCCCAGCATTTT
TRBJ2-5 TRBV29-1 TRBD1 . CSVEDYRGRETQYF TGCAGCGTTGAAGATTACAGGGGGCGCGAGACCCAGTACTTC
TRBJ2-3 TRBV5-1 . . CASSFGGTADTQYF TGCGCCAGCAGCTTCGGCGGGACGGCAGATACGCAGTATTTT
TRBJ2-1 TRBV2 . . CASSGRGYSYNEQFF TGTGCCAGCAGTGGAAGGGGCTACTCCTACAATGAGCAGTTCTTC
TRBJ1-5 TRBV4-1 TRBD1 . CASSQEGGTGESNQPQHF TGCGCCAGCAGCCAAGAGGGGGGGACAGGGGAGAGCAATCAGCCCCAGCATTTT
TRBJ1-2 TRBV6-5 . . CASSPGNAANYGYTF TGTGCCAGCAGCCCCGGGAACGCCGCGAACTATGGCTACACCTTC
TRBJ1-1 TRBV7-6 . once CASSLSPGTEAFF TGTGCCAGCAGCCTCTCCCCGGGGACTGAAGCTTTCTTT
TRBJ1-2 TRBV23-1 . . CASSGLNYGYTF TGCGCCAGCAGCGGACTGAACTATGGCTACACCTTC
TRBJ2-7 TRBV4-2 . once CASSQWIGSGYEQYF TGTGCCAGCAGCCAATGGATAGGGAGTGGTTACGAGCAGTACTTC
TRBJ1-2 TRBV7-2 TRBD1 . CASSPDRSYGYTF TGTGCCAGCAGTCCGGACAGGTCCTATGGCTACACCTTC